Here is one TCR beta chain with its context. This sample was taken from a study of cytomegalovirus exposure and HLA in healthy donors. The PCR used 60 Vbeta and 13 Jbeta primers. The data were produced by immunoSEQ multiplex PCR, yet TCRdb's version contains in-frame clones alone and is incomplete. The table has 130,000 to 150,000 clones, roughly 80% seen once. This sequence originates from a man in his forties in good health and CMV-seropositive. The sample taken for sequencing was PBMCs.

The CDR3: CASRSAGTVGAGELFF. CDR3 in DNA: TGTGCCAGCAGATCGGCCGGGACAGTCGGTGCCGGGGAGCTGTTTTTT. The chain is built from TRBV2 and TRBJ2-2; 7 bases are a match to TRBD1. Per germline, CDR1 SNHLY and CDR2 FYNNEI. V shed 6 bases and J 6 bases; nucleotides not matched to a gene: 13. This CDR3 comprises 16 residues.